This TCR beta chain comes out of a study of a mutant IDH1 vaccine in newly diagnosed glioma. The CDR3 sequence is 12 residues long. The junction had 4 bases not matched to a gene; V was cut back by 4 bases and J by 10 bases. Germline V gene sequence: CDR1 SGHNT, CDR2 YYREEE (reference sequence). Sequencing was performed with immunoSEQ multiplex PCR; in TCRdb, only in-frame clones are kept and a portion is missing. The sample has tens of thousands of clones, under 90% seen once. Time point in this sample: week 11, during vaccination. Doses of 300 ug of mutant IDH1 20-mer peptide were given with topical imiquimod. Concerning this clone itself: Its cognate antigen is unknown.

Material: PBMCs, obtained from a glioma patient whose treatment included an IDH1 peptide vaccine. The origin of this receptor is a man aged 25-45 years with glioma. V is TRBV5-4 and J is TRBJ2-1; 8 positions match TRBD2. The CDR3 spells CASSESGSEQFF. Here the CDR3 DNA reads TGTGCCAGCAGCGAGAGCGGGAGCGAGCAGTTCTTC.